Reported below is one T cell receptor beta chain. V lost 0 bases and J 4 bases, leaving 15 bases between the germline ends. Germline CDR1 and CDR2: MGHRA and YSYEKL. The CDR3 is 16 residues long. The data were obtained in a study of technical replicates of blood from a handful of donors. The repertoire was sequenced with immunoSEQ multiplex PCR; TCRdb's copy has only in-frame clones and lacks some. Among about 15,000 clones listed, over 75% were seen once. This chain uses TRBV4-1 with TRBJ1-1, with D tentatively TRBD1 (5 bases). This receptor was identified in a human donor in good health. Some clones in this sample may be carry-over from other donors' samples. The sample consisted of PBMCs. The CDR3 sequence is CASSQDHKGLGTEAFF. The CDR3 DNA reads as TGCGCCAGCAGCCAAGATCATAAGGGACTGGGCACTGAAGCTTTCTTT.